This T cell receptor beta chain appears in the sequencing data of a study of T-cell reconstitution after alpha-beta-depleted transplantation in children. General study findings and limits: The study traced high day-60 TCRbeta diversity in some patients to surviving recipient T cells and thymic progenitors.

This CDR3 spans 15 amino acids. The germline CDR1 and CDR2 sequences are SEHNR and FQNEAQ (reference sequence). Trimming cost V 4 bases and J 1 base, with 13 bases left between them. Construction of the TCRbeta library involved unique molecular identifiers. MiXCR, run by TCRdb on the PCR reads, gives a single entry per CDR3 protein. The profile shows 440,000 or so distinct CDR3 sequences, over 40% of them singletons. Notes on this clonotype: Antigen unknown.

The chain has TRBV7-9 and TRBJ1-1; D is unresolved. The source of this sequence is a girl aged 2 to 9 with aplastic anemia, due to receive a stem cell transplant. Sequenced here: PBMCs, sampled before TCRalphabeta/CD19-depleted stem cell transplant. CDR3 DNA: TGTGCCAGCAGCTCCCGGACTGTTTCGAACACTGAAGCTTTCTTT. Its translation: CASSSRTVSNTEAFF.